The rows below give T cell receptor beta chains drawn from one sample of a study of shared clonotypes between healthy human individuals. TCRdb's table, derived via immunoSEQ multiplex PCR, lists solely in-frame clones and lacks some. Among roughly 320,000 clones, around 86% were seen once, and the ten largest hold around 16%. Sequencing used memory CD8+ T cells sorted from blood. These receptors originate from a man younger than 35 in good health. Both conserved end residues are part of each CDR3. D genes are given only for firm matches. Expanded clones are given a class, and other clones once, few, many or no size at all.

J gene: TRBJ2-7; D gene: .; clone size: .; V gene: TRBV30; CDR3 length: 15; CDR3 DNA: TGTGCCTGGAGTGTAAGCGGGACACCCTCCTACGAGCAGTACTTC; CDR3 protein: CAWSVSGTPSYEQYF
J gene: TRBJ1-1; D gene: .; clone size: .; V gene: TRBV27; CDR3 length: 14; CDR3 DNA: TGTGCCAGCAGCCTCCAGGGGATTGGAACTGAAGCTTTCTTT; CDR3 protein: CASSLQGIGTEAFF
J gene: TRBJ2-3; D gene: .; clone size: .; V gene: TRBV6-5; CDR3 length: 14; CDR3 DNA: TGTGCCAGCAGTTACGGTCCGGGCACAGATACGCAGTATTTT; CDR3 protein: CASSYGPGTDTQYF
J gene: TRBJ1-1; D gene: .; clone size: .; V gene: TRBV30; CDR3 length: 12; CDR3 DNA: TGTGCCTGGAGTATGGGGACCACTGAAGCTTTCTTT; CDR3 protein: CAWSMGTTEAFF
J gene: TRBJ1-6; D gene: .; clone size: few; V gene: TRBV7-7; CDR3 length: 13; CDR3 DNA: TGTGCTAGCTCGGAGGGCTTTGGGTCACCCCTCCACTTT; CDR3 protein: CASSEGFGSPLHF
J gene: TRBJ1-2; D gene: .; clone size: .; V gene: TRBV27; CDR3 length: 14; CDR3 DNA: TGTGCCAGCAGTTTACTTGGCGGGACTTATGGCTACACCTTC; CDR3 protein: CASSLLGGTYGYTF
J gene: TRBJ2-7; D gene: .; clone size: .; V gene: TRBV28; CDR3 length: 13; CDR3 DNA: TGTGCCAGCAGTTTTGGGGTTTCCTACGAGCAGTACTTC; CDR3 protein: CASSFGVSYEQYF
J gene: TRBJ2-2; D gene: .; clone size: .; V gene: TRBV11-2; CDR3 length: 14; CDR3 DNA: TGTGCCAGCACCGACTCCGGAGGGACCGGGGAGCTGTTTTTT; CDR3 protein: CASTDSGGTGELFF
J gene: TRBJ2-7; D gene: TRBD1; clone size: .; V gene: TRBV5-1; CDR3 length: 15; CDR3 DNA: TGCGCCAGCAGCCTAGGGACAGGGGGACCCTACGAGCAGTACTTC; CDR3 protein: CASSLGTGGPYEQYF
J gene: TRBJ2-3; D gene: .; clone size: .; V gene: TRBV6-5; CDR3 length: 13; CDR3 DNA: TGTGCCAGCAGTTACGGGGTTGCAGATACGCAGTATTTT; CDR3 protein: CASSYGVADTQYF
J gene: TRBJ2-5; D gene: .; clone size: .; V gene: TRBV11-2; CDR3 length: 14; CDR3 DNA: TGTGCCAGCAGCTTAGACAGGGGCCAAGAGACCCAGTACTTC; CDR3 protein: CASSLDRGQETQYF
J gene: TRBJ2-5; D gene: TRBD2; clone size: .; V gene: TRBV2; CDR3 length: 15; CDR3 DNA: TGTGCCAGCAGCCCCTTGGCGGGGGGCGGGGAGACCCAGTACTTC; CDR3 protein: CASSPLAGGGETQYF
J gene: TRBJ2-3; D gene: .; clone size: .; V gene: TRBV6-6; CDR3 length: 12; CDR3 DNA: TGTGCCAGCAGTTACTCGGGAGATACGCAGTATTTT; CDR3 protein: CASSYSGDTQYF
J gene: TRBJ1-2; D gene: TRBD1; clone size: .; V gene: TRBV9; CDR3 length: 14; CDR3 DNA: TGTGCCAGCAGCGCCGGGACAGGGTTCTCTGGCTACACCTTC; CDR3 protein: CASSAGTGFSGYTF
J gene: TRBJ2-2; D gene: .; clone size: .; V gene: TRBV6-5; CDR3 length: 16; CDR3 DNA: TGTGCCAGCAGTTACTACGAGGGATCGGGGACCGGGGAGCTGTTTTTT; CDR3 protein: CASSYYEGSGTGELFF
J gene: TRBJ2-7; D gene: .; clone size: .; V gene: TRBV27; CDR3 length: 13; CDR3 DNA: TGTGCCAGCAGCCGGTGGGCAAAGGACGAGCAGTACTTC; CDR3 protein: CASSRWAKDEQYF
J gene: TRBJ2-2; D gene: .; clone size: .; V gene: TRBV9; CDR3 length: 12; CDR3 DNA: TGTGCCAGCAAAGGGGTGAATGGGGAGCTGTTTTTT; CDR3 protein: CASKGVNGELFF
J gene: TRBJ2-7; D gene: .; clone size: .; V gene: TRBV4-3; CDR3 length: 14; CDR3 DNA: TGCGCCAGCAGCCAAGATCTAGTATCCTACGAGCAGTACTTC; CDR3 protein: CASSQDLVSYEQYF
J gene: TRBJ1-2; D gene: .; clone size: .; V gene: TRBV28; CDR3 length: 13; CDR3 DNA: TGTGCCAGCACCTCGGGAATGCGGTATGGCTACACCTTC; CDR3 protein: CASTSGMRYGYTF
J gene: TRBJ2-5; D gene: TRBD2; clone size: .; V gene: TRBV10-1; CDR3 length: 17; CDR3 DNA: TGCGCCAGCAGTGAGTCGGAGACACGGGGGGAGGGAGAGACCCAGTACTTC; CDR3 protein: CASSESETRGEGETQYF
J gene: TRBJ2-2; D gene: .; clone size: .; V gene: TRBV15; CDR3 length: 18; CDR3 DNA: TGTGCCACCAGCAGAGATGGAGCGATGAGGACGAACACCGGGGAGCTGTTTTTT; CDR3 protein: CATSRDGAMRTNTGELFF
J gene: TRBJ2-7; D gene: .; clone size: .; V gene: TRBV6-1; CDR3 length: 16; CDR3 DNA: TGTGCCAGCAGTGAAAATCGGGGGAAACCCCACTACGAGCAGTACTTC; CDR3 protein: CASSENRGKPHYEQYF
J gene: TRBJ1-2; D gene: .; clone size: .; V gene: TRBV6-1; CDR3 length: 15; CDR3 DNA: TGTGCCAGCAGTGATCTGGCCTCGCCTCTCTATGGCTACACCTTC; CDR3 protein: CASSDLASPLYGYTF
J gene: TRBJ2-7; D gene: .; clone size: .; V gene: TRBV27; CDR3 length: 15; CDR3 DNA: TGTGCCAGCAGTTTCGGGCCACGACCCACCTACGAGCAGTACTTC; CDR3 protein: CASSFGPRPTYEQYF
J gene: TRBJ2-7; D gene: .; clone size: .; V gene: TRBV4-3; CDR3 length: 15; CDR3 DNA: TGCGCCAGCAGCCATATTGGCAGGGATCACTACGAGCAGTACTTC; CDR3 protein: CASSHIGRDHYEQYF
J gene: TRBJ1-1; D gene: .; clone size: .; V gene: TRBV6-5; CDR3 length: 13; CDR3 DNA: TGTGCCAGCAGTTACGGACAGAACACTGAAGCTTTCTTT; CDR3 protein: CASSYGQNTEAFF
J gene: TRBJ2-2; D gene: .; clone size: .; V gene: TRBV28; CDR3 length: 16; CDR3 DNA: TGTGCCAGCAGTTTTGGCTATCAGGTGGCCGCGGGGGAGCTGTTTTTT; CDR3 protein: CASSFGYQVAAGELFF
J gene: TRBJ2-5; D gene: .; clone size: .; V gene: TRBV7-9; CDR3 length: 15; CDR3 DNA: TGTGCCAGCACCCGAGGTCGGACGGGCCAAGAGACCCAGTACTTC; CDR3 protein: CASTRGRTGQETQYF
J gene: TRBJ1-3; D gene: TRBD1; clone size: .; V gene: TRBV7-9; CDR3 length: 17; CDR3 DNA: TGTGCCAGCAGCTTAAGCCCGGGACAGAGAATTGGAAACACCATATATTTT; CDR3 protein: CASSLSPGQRIGNTIYF
J gene: TRBJ2-2; D gene: .; clone size: .; V gene: TRBV19; CDR3 length: 13; CDR3 DNA: TGTGCCAGTAGTATTGATTCAACCGGGGAGCTGTTTTTT; CDR3 protein: CASSIDSTGELFF
J gene: TRBJ2-3; D gene: .; clone size: once; V gene: TRBV30; CDR3 length: 14; CDR3 DNA: TGTGCCTGGACCGGGACAAAAAATCGAGATACGCAGTATTTT; CDR3 protein: CAWTGTKNRDTQYF
J gene: TRBJ2-1; D gene: TRBD1; clone size: once; V gene: TRBV7-6; CDR3 length: 14; CDR3 DNA: TGTGCCAGCAGCTTGGCCACAGGGGTCAATGAGCAGTTCTTC; CDR3 protein: CASSLATGVNEQFF
J gene: TRBJ2-7; D gene: TRBD2; clone size: .; V gene: TRBV27; CDR3 length: 14; CDR3 DNA: TGTGCCAGCAGTTTAGCGGGAGGGCCCTACGAGCAGTACTTC; CDR3 protein: CASSLAGGPYEQYF
J gene: TRBJ2-5; D gene: TRBD2; clone size: .; V gene: TRBV30; CDR3 length: 17; CDR3 DNA: TGTGCCTGGGGATTGACTAGCGGTTGGGGAAACCAAGAGACCCAGTACTTC; CDR3 protein: CAWGLTSGWGNQETQYF
J gene: TRBJ2-7; D gene: .; clone size: .; V gene: TRBV19; CDR3 length: 11; CDR3 DNA: TGTGCCAGCAGTATCTCGGACGAGCAGTACTTC; CDR3 protein: CASSISDEQYF
J gene: TRBJ2-2; D gene: .; clone size: .; V gene: TRBV11-2; CDR3 length: 14; CDR3 DNA: TGTGCCAGCAACCCCAGGGGTAACACCGGGGAGCTGTTTTTT; CDR3 protein: CASNPRGNTGELFF
J gene: TRBJ2-3; D gene: .; clone size: .; V gene: TRBV7-9; CDR3 length: 13; CDR3 DNA: TGTGCCAGCAGCACCCAAAATCAGGATACGCAGTATTTT; CDR3 protein: CASSTQNQDTQYF
J gene: TRBJ1-1; D gene: .; clone size: .; V gene: TRBV4-1; CDR3 length: 17; CDR3 DNA: TGCGCCAGCAGCCAAGATCGGGACGGAGTCTTAAACACTGAAGCTTTCTTT; CDR3 protein: CASSQDRDGVLNTEAFF
J gene: TRBJ2-6; D gene: .; clone size: once; V gene: TRBV2; CDR3 length: 17; CDR3 DNA: TGTGCCAGCAGTGAGGGGAAGGGATCGTCTGGGGCCAACGTCCTGACTTTC; CDR3 protein: CASSEGKGSSGANVLTF
J gene: TRBJ1-5; D gene: .; clone size: once; V gene: TRBV5-8; CDR3 length: 13; CDR3 DNA: TGTGCCAGCAGCGCGGTTAGCAATCAGCCCCAGCATTTT; CDR3 protein: CASSAVSNQPQHF
J gene: TRBJ1-2; D gene: .; clone size: .; V gene: TRBV13; CDR3 length: 15; CDR3 DNA: TGTGCCAGCAGCTTAGGTGGGTCCTTACCGGGTGGCTACACCTTC; CDR3 protein: CASSLGGSLPGGYTF
J gene: TRBJ2-7; D gene: TRBD2; clone size: .; V gene: TRBV4-2; CDR3 length: 17; CDR3 DNA: TGTGCCAGCAGCCAAGAGGGAACGGGGGGGCCACTCTACGAGCAGTACTTC; CDR3 protein: CASSQEGTGGPLYEQYF
J gene: TRBJ1-2; D gene: TRBD1; clone size: few; V gene: TRBV30; CDR3 length: 14; CDR3 DNA: TGTGCCTGGAGTTGGGAGGACAGGGGCTATGGCTACACCTTC; CDR3 protein: CAWSWEDRGYGYTF
J gene: TRBJ2-7; D gene: TRBD2; clone size: .; V gene: TRBV27; CDR3 length: 17; CDR3 DNA: TGTGCCAGCAGTCCGGCCAGGGTGCGGGGGGACCCCAACGAGCAGTACTTC; CDR3 protein: CASSPARVRGDPNEQYF
J gene: TRBJ2-7; D gene: TRBD1; clone size: .; V gene: TRBV27; CDR3 length: 13; CDR3 DNA: TGTGCCAGCAGTTTGGGACAGCCTGGCGAGCAGTACTTC; CDR3 protein: CASSLGQPGEQYF
J gene: TRBJ1-1; D gene: .; clone size: .; V gene: TRBV30; CDR3 length: 12; CDR3 DNA: TGTGCCTGGAAGGTCATGAACACTGAAGCTTTCTTT; CDR3 protein: CAWKVMNTEAFF